This TCR beta chain was retrieved from a study of blood T cell repertoires in COVID-19. TCRdb's copy holds only in-frame clones and misses some; the assay was immunoSEQ multiplex PCR. The sample contains 380,000 or so clones, around 92% of which appear only once. Germline V gene lookup returns CDR1 SQVTM and CDR2 ANQGSEA. Deletions cut 4 bases from V and 0 bases from J, with 13 bases between. The CDR3 runs 15 residues. The J gene is TRBJ2-4, the V gene TRBV29-1; D remains ambiguous. This clonotype was obtained from a man aged 35-49 years with acute or convalescent COVID-19. The sequencing sample was made of peripheral blood. The CDR3 DNA reads TGCAGCGTTGTGGTTTTAGCAGTAGCCAAAAACATTCAGTACTTC. Translated, it gives CSVVVLAVAKNIQYF.